This passage covers 23 T cell receptor beta chains from one sample sequenced in a study of blood T cell repertoires in COVID-19 (dated by TCRdb to the early 2020s). The protocol used for the library was the immunoSEQ multiplex PCR assay. In TCRdb, the immuneACCESS table is reduced to in-frame sequences with V and J assigned. These tables do not hold every clone; where another copy was compared, an unresolved V gene accounts for under half, and the others remain unexplained. In all, the sample holds 30,000 to 35,000 clones, and 75% to 85% of those were seen once. The ten largest clones capture 7.5% to 10% of the sample. The specimen sequenced was peripheral blood. These receptors all stem from a man older than 75 with active COVID-19.

V and J are TRBV5-1 and TRBJ1-4; tentatively, D is TRBD1 (6 bases). V lost 4 bases and J lost 3, with 16 bases in between. CDR3 size: 16 residues. CDR1 is SGHRS and CDR2 is YFSETQ in the germline V gene. The CDR3 spells CASSLGGHGANEKLFF. DNA of the CDR3: TGCGCCAGCAGCCTGGGGGGACACGGGGCTAATGAAAAACTGTTTTTT. The whole variable domain, filled in from reference TRBV5-1 and TRBJ1-4, reads KAGVTQTPRYLIKTRGQQVTLSCSPISGHRSVSWYQQTPGQGLQFLFEYFSETQRNKGNFPGRFSGRQFSNSRSEMNVSTLELGDSALYLCASSLGGHGANEKLFFGSGTQLSVL.

This clone was counted a few times. The V gene is TRBV14, the J gene TRBJ1-2, with 12 bases identical to TRBD1. Germline-derived CDR1 and CDR2 are SGHDN and FVKESK. This CDR3 has 17 amino acids. The V and J ends lost 0 bases and 6 bases, in that order; junction bases with no gene match: 8. This CDR3 reads CASSQEGGDRGLNGYTF. The DNA of the CDR3 is TGTGCCAGCAGCCAAGAAGGGGGGGACAGGGGGCTAAATGGCTACACCTTC. The whole variable domain, filled in from reference TRBV14 and TRBJ1-2, reads EAGVTQFPSHSVIEKGQTVTLRCDPISGHDNLYWYRRVMGKEIKFLLHFVKESKQDESGMPNNRFLAERTGGTYSTLKVQPAELEDSGVYFCASSQEGGDRGLNGYTFGSGTRLTVV.

The V call is TRBV11-1, the J call TRBJ2-5, with D hard to call. Trimming stripped 1 base from V and 4 bases from J, with 10 bases between. This CDR3 has 14 amino acids. Germline CDR1 SGHAT, CDR2 FQDESV (reference sequence). This CDR3 is CASSLVRTSETQYF. The CDR3 DNA is TGTGCCAGCAGCTTAGTCCGCACATCAGAGACCCAGTACTTC.

This chain connects TRBV5-1 to TRBJ2-5; TRBD1 matches 7 bases. V shed 0 bases and J 3 bases; nucleotides not matched to a gene: 2. The CDR3 length is 14 residues. The germline gives CDR1 SGHRS, CDR2 YFSETQ. CDR3: CASSLAGQKETQYF. In nucleotides, the CDR3 is TGCGCCAGCAGCTTGGCGGGACAGAAAGAGACCCAGTACTTC.

The chain uses TRBV19 and TRBJ2-5; D uncertain. The CDR3 is 16 residues long. From germline, CDR1 is LNHDA and CDR2 SQIVND (reference sequence). Trimming took 5 bases from V and 0 from J, leaving 16 bases between them. The CDR3 sequence: CASSPLSTPYQETQYF. The CDR3, as DNA: TGTGCCAGTAGTCCCTTATCAACACCATACCAAGAGACCCAGTACTTC.

The V call is TRBV6-5, the J call TRBJ1-5; TRBD1 agrees at 7 bases. CDR1 is MNHEY, CDR2 SVGAGI, per germline. With 8 bases clipped from V and 5 bases from J, the junction kept 3 bases outside the gene matches. This CDR3 comprises 12 residues. CDR3 sequence reads: CASGDSHQPQHF. CDR3 in DNA: TGTGCCAGCGGGGACAGCCATCAGCCCCAGCATTTT.

This rearrangement joins TRBV2 to TRBJ2-7, with a tentative D call TRBD2 (5 bases). Trimming removed 6 bases at V and 5 bases at J, with 14 bases between. From germline, CDR1 is SNHLY and CDR2 FYNNEI. The CDR3 runs to 13 residues. The CDR3 protein is CASRPQARDEQYF. The CDR3 DNA sequence: TGTGCCAGCAGGCCGCAGGCGCGGGACGAGCAGTACTTC.

The rearrangement links TRBV5-1 to TRBJ1-2; a possible D gene is TRBD1 (6 bases). The CDR3 covers 16 residues. CDR1 SGHRS and CDR2 YFSETQ come from the germline V gene. Trimming took 5 bases from V and 8 from J, leaving 25 bases between them. The CDR3 region has the DNA TGCGCCAGCAGTCTCATAGGCGGACAGCCGAGTTGGGGCTACACCTTC. Amino acids: CASSLIGGQPSWGYTF. Looking up the rest from reference TRBV5-1 and TRBJ1-2 gives the full variable domain: KAGVTQTPRYLIKTRGQQVTLSCSPISGHRSVSWYQQTPGQGLQFLFEYFSETQRNKGNFPGRFSGRQFSNSRSEMNVSTLELGDSALYLCASSLIGGQPSWGYTFGSGTRLTVV.

The chain links TRBV28 to TRBJ1-4, with D possibly being TRBD1 (5 bases). Trimming left V 5 bases short and J 3 bases short, with 13 bases between. This CDR3 spans 15 amino acids. CDR1 and CDR2 (germline): MDHEN, SYDVKM. The CDR3 region is CASSPPGLSNEKLFF. Here the CDR3 DNA reads TGTGCCAGCAGTCCCCCGGGACTCTCTAATGAAAAACTGTTTTTT.

The CDR3 coding sequence is TGTGCCAGTGGGGAGGCAGGATTGAACACTGAAGCTTTCTTT. Translating it yields CASGEAGLNTEAFF. The chain uses TRBV6-5 and TRBJ1-1; D remains unclear. Trimming shortened V by 9 bases and J by 0 bases, and 14 bases separated the two germline ends. Germline CDR1 is MNHEY and CDR2 is SVGAGI. This CDR3 is 14 amino acids long.

This clone turned up a few times. The rearrangement uses TRBV5-4 and TRBJ1-6; tentatively, D is TRBD1 (5 bases). V gave up 5 bases and J gave up 7 bases, with 10 bases separating them. The V gene's germline CDR1 is SGHNT and CDR2 YYREEE (reference sequence). The CDR3 length is 13 residues. CDR3 sequence: CASSRQTNSPLHF. The CDR3 nucleotides read TGTGCCAGCAGTAGACAGACGAATTCACCCCTCCACTTT.

Only one count was recorded for this clone. The V gene is TRBV5-1, the J gene TRBJ2-7, with D uncertain. This CDR3 is 13 amino acids long. CDR1 and CDR2 from the germline V gene are SGHRS and YFSETQ. V was trimmed by 4 bases and J by 12 bases, leaving 20 bases between them. CDR3 bases: TGCGCCAGCAGCGACCCCCCCGAGGTCCTTCGGTACTTC. Translating gives CASSDPPEVLRYF.

The chain joins TRBV7-2 to TRBJ2-7; D gene uncertain. Germline CDR1 and CDR2: SGHTA and FQGNSA. The germline V and J ends were trimmed by 3 bases and 0 bases, with 9 bases remaining between them. The CDR3 sequence is 14 residues long. This chain's CDR3 is CASSFDILSYEQYF. The CDR3 DNA reads as TGTGCCAGCAGCTTTGACATACTCTCCTACGAGCAGTACTTC.

This rearrangement joins TRBV28 to TRBJ2-3; D gene uncertain. The CDR3 has 13 amino acids. V was shortened by 5 bases and J by 3 bases, with 9 bases between the two germline ends. The germline V gene has CDR1 MDHEN and CDR2 SYDVKM. The CDR3 bases are TGTGCCAGCAGTCCCCGAGCGACAGATACGCAGTATTTT. Protein sequence: CASSPRATDTQYF.

The V and J genes are TRBV5-5 and TRBJ2-5, with D perhaps TRBD1 (5 bases). There are 15 residues in the CDR3. V was cut by 4 bases and J by 5 bases, with 18 bases left in between. The germline gives CDR1 SGHKS, CDR2 YYEKEE (reference sequence). The CDR3 reads CASSDLQGIYETQYF. For the CDR3, the DNA is TGTGCCAGCAGCGATTTGCAGGGAATCTACGAGACCCAGTACTTC.

V is TRBV5-1 and J is TRBJ2-7; 9 nucleotides line up with TRBD1. Germline trimming cut 4 bases from V and 4 bases from J; bases unmatched to any gene: 9. The CDR3 has 15 residues. CDR1 and CDR2 from the germline V gene are SGHRS and YFSETQ. CDR3 in DNA: TGCGCCAGCAGCGAGGGACAGGGTTGGCGGTACGAGCAGTACTTC. Protein: CASSEGQGWRYEQYF. The whole variable domain, remainder taken from reference TRBV5-1 and TRBJ2-7, is KAGVTQTPRYLIKTRGQQVTLSCSPISGHRSVSWYQQTPGQGLQFLFEYFSETQRNKGNFPGRFSGRQFSNSRSEMNVSTLELGDSALYLCASSEGQGWRYEQYFGPGTRLTVT.

The chain uses TRBV28 and TRBJ2-3; 9 nucleotides line up with TRBD2. With 5 bases clipped from V and 3 bases from J, the junction kept 12 bases outside the gene matches. The CDR3 loop spans 17 amino acids. The V gene's germline CDR1 is MDHEN and CDR2 SYDVKM. CDR3 loop: CASSPVSGGFQTDTQYF. CDR3 nucleotide sequence: TGTGCCAGCAGTCCGGTGAGCGGGGGGTTCCAGACAGATACGCAGTATTTT. The whole variable domain, remainder taken from reference TRBV28 and TRBJ2-3, is DVKVTQSSRYLVKRTGEKVFLECVQDMDHENMFWYRQDPGLGLRLIYFSYDVKMKEKGDIPEGYSVSREKKERFSLILESASTNQTSMYLCASSPVSGGFQTDTQYFGPGTRLTVL.

V gene TRBV20-1 combines with J gene TRBJ1-1, with D unresolved. The length of the CDR3 is 11 residues. Germline CDR1 reads DFQATT; CDR2 reads SNEGSKA (reference sequence). V lost 5 bases, J lost 5 bases, and 9 bases lay in between. The DNA for the CDR3 is TGCAGTGCTTTCTCGGGGACTGAAGCTTTCTTT. It translates to CSAFSGTEAFF.

The rearrangement joins TRBV1 to TRBJ2-1; the table's D call, TRBD2, has no DNA check behind it. TRBV1 is recorded as a pseudogene. There are 15 residues in the CDR3. The DNA of the CDR3 is TGCACCAGCAGCCGAGATGCGTCGCTGTACAATGAGCAGTTCTTC. This sequence encodes CTSSRDASLYNEQFF.

The chain is built from TRBV4-3 and TRBJ2-2; TRBD2 matches at 10 bases. Germline CDR1 and CDR2: LGHNA and YSLEER. V lost 4 bases, J lost 8 bases, and 4 bases stayed unmatched. The CDR3 runs 14 residues. The CDR3 here is CASSRLAGAGELFF. CDR3 bases: TGCGCCAGCAGCCGTCTAGCGGGGGCAGGGGAGCTGTTTTTT.

The rearrangement joins TRBV5-1 to TRBJ2-5; the D is unclear. The CDR3 spans 14 residues. Germline-derived CDR1 and CDR2 are SGHRS and YFSETQ. Deletions cut 0 bases from V and 5 bases from J, with 11 bases between. Here the CDR3 DNA reads TGCGCCAGCAGCTTGGGGTCGTTCGGGGAGACCCAGTACTTC. This encodes CASSLGSFGETQYF. The entire variable domain, with the rest obtained from reference TRBV5-1 and TRBJ2-5, is as follows: KAGVTQTPRYLIKTRGQQVTLSCSPISGHRSVSWYQQTPGQGLQFLFEYFSETQRNKGNFPGRFSGRQFSNSRSEMNVSTLELGDSALYLCASSLGSFGETQYFGPGTRLLVL.

This clone has a single count. Its ends do not fully match the called genes, so a read error is possible. V and J are TRBV18 and TRBJ2-7; 9 bases match TRBD2. CDR1 and CDR2 from the germline V gene are KGHSH and LQKENI. There are 13 residues in the CDR3. In DNA form, the CDR3 reads TGTGCCAGCTCACCAATTAGCGGGGGAGCCCAGATCTTC. Its translation is CASSPISGGAQIF.

The chain carries TRBV7-2 and TRBJ2-3; a weak D match, TRBD1 (6 bases). The ends were cut back, 0 bases at V and 4 bases at J, with 20 bases in the middle. The CDR3 contains 18 residues. From germline, CDR1 is SGHTA and CDR2 FQGNSA. The CDR3 nucleotides read TGTGCCAGCAGCTTAGCTTACAGGGTCAGGAGTAGCCCAGATACGCAGTATTTT. Encoded protein: CASSLAYRVRSSPDTQYF. The full variable domain, in which reference TRBV7-2 and TRBJ2-3 provide the parts outside the CDR3, is GAGVSQSPSNKVTEKGKDVELRCDPISGHTALYWYRQSLGQGLEFLIYFQGNSAPDKSGLPSDRFSAERTGGSVSTLTIQRTQQEDSAVYLCASSLAYRVRSSPDTQYFGPGTRLTVL.